This TCR beta chain was profiled in a study of PD-L1 blockade in urothelial cancer. Study-level information: Males with bladder-origin urothelial cancer made up about nine tenths of the roughly 29 patients. Prior chemotherapy regimens per patient numbered 0 to 3. A median about 140,000 T cells were found in blood samples.

Assay: immunoSEQ multiplex PCR; the TCRdb copy retains only in-frame clones and omits some. The table shows 35,000 to 55,000 clones, with about 83% occurring only once. Time point defined: peripheral blood 6 weeks after treatment start. From germline, CDR1 is SQVTM and CDR2 ANQGSEA. Unmatched junction bases numbered 4, after V lost 3 bases and J lost 3 bases. This CDR3 region has 14 residues. J is TRBJ2-2 and V is TRBV29-1; TRBD2 agrees at 7 bases. The receptor comes from a man between 60 and 75 years old with urothelial cancer. The sequencing used PBMCs, collected around atezolizumab (anti-PD-L1) treatment. This chain's CDR3 is CSVESGKDTGELFF. CDR3 DNA sequence: TGCAGCGTTGAGAGCGGGAAAGACACCGGGGAGCTGTTTTTT.